Below are 21 T cell receptor beta chains sequenced from a single sample in a study of T-cell memory formation after mild COVID-19. TCRdb used MiXCR to reprocess the 5' RACE reads, holding one entry per CDR3 protein. The sample has hundreds of thousands of distinct CDR3 sequences; more than 15% are singletons. The sample was PBMCs or a T cell subset sorted from them (not recorded which). Receptors were obtained from an adult woman who had mild COVID-19 (a few samples of this study predate the infection). Cell type and time point are not known.

This clonotype was observed at least ten times. The rearrangement uses TRBV5-1 and TRBJ2-1; D tentatively reads TRBD1 or TRBD2 (5 bases each). The CDR3 covers 14 residues. Germline CDR1 SGHRS, CDR2 YFSETQ. Trimming pared 0 bases from V and 5 bases from J, leaving 9 bases between. Here the CDR3 reads CASSLGGTHNEQFF. The CDR3 DNA reads TGCGCCAGCAGCTTGGGTGGGACCCACAATGAGCAGTTCTTC.

This clonotype was picked up a small number of times. The chain is built from TRBV4-2 and TRBJ1-4, with 9 bases identical to TRBD1. With 0 bases clipped from V and 8 bases from J, the junction kept 4 bases outside the gene matches. Germline V gives CDR1 LGHNA, CDR2 YNFKEQ. This CDR3 spans 15 amino acids. Here the CDR3 reads CASSQDTQGAEKLFF. In DNA, the CDR3 is TGTGCCAGCAGCCAAGATACACAGGGGGCCGAAAAACTGTTTTTT.

This clonotype was counted a few times. The V call is TRBV7-9, the J call TRBJ2-1, with unresolved D. The CDR3 consists of 13 residues. V was cut by 5 bases and J by 8 bases, with 13 bases left in between. The germline V gene has CDR1 SEHNR and CDR2 FQNEAQ (reference sequence). The CDR3 spells CASSPATPDEQFF. The CDR3 bases are TGTGCCAGCAGCCCTGCGACCCCCGATGAGCAGTTCTTC.

A few counts support this clonotype. V is TRBV7-8 and J is TRBJ2-4; D might be TRBD1 or TRBD2, each matching 6 bases. In germline, CDR1 is SGHVS, CDR2 FQNEAQ. This CDR3 has 20 amino acids. Trimming took off 6 bases at V and 7 bases at J, with 34 bases between the two ends. CDR3 nucleotides: TGTGCCAGCAGTTCTCCGGCGGGATATCCAAGAGGGGGGACGAGGAACATTCAGTACTTC. Amino acids: CASSSPAGYPRGGTRNIQYF. Using reference TRBV7-8 and TRBJ2-4 for the parts outside the CDR3, the full variable domain is GAGVSQSPRYKVAKRGQDVALRCDPISGHVSLFWYQQALGQGPEFLTYFQNEAQLDKSGLPSDRFFAERPEGSVSTLKIQRTQQEDSAVYLCASSSPAGYPRGGTRNIQYFGAGTRLSVL.

This chain connects TRBV6-1 to TRBJ2-5; TRBD2 agrees at 11 bases. The CDR3 sequence is 15 residues long. From germline, CDR1 is MNHNS and CDR2 SASEGT. V trimming: 8 bases; J trimming: 5 bases; junction bases outside the gene matches: 10. The CDR3 coding sequence is TGTGCCAGCTTGGCTCTAGCGGGAGGATTGGAGACCCAGTACTTC. Amino acid sequence: CASLALAGGLETQYF.

There are a few counts of this clonotype. The chain joins TRBV25-1 to TRBJ1-1; D is possibly TRBD1 (5 bases). This CDR3 is 14 amino acids long. V lost 4 bases, J lost 2 bases, and 11 bases lay in between. Germline values: CDR1 MGHDK, CDR2 SYGVNS. CDR3 sequence (DNA): TGTGCCAGCAGTGTGGGGGGAAGCAACACTGAAGCTTTCTTT. Encoded protein: CASSVGGSNTEAFF.

This clonotype was observed a few times. The V call is TRBV9, the J call TRBJ2-1; D uncertain. Germline assignment: CDR1 SGDLS and CDR2 YYNGEE. V was shortened by 0 bases and J by 5 bases, with 6 bases between the two germline ends. CDR3 length equals 13 residues. The CDR3 reads CASSVGTDNEQFF. The CDR3, as DNA: TGTGCCAGCAGCGTAGGAACAGACAATGAGCAGTTCTTC.

This clonotype was seen a few times. The CDR3 DNA sequence: TGTGCCAGCAGTCCTAGGGGACTAGCGGGGGCGGAGCAGTTCTTC. It codes for CASSPRGLAGAEQFF. The gene calls are TRBV2 and TRBJ2-1; the match to TRBD2 covers 14 bases. Trimming took 5 bases from V and 10 from J; bases not matched to a gene: 7. Germline-derived CDR1 and CDR2 are SNHLY and FYNNEI. The CDR3 totals 15 residues.

The chain carries TRBV18 and TRBJ1-5; unclear D gene. Germline V gene sequence: CDR1 KGHSH, CDR2 LQKENI. This CDR3 has 14 amino acids. V dropped 2 bases and J dropped 7 bases, with 12 bases sitting between them. The CDR3 loop reads CASSPEVKLQPQHF. CDR3 bases: TGTGCCAGCTCACCAGAAGTAAAGCTGCAGCCCCAGCATTTT.

This clonotype was recorded many times. At one boundary the junction diverges from the germline segment, which might be a read error. The CDR3 reads CASSLSGTEAFF. The CDR3 nucleotides read TGTGCCAGCAGCTTATCGGGGACTGAAGCTTTCTTT. The chain uses TRBV5-1 and TRBJ1-1, with D uncertain. This CDR3 region has 12 residues. Germline lookup yields CDR1 SGHRS and CDR2 YFSETQ.

The genes are TRBV20-1 and TRBJ1-1; D is ambiguous. CDR3 length: 12 amino acids. Germline V gene sequence: CDR1 DFQATT, CDR2 SNEGSKA (reference sequence). CDR3 loop: CKKSGGRTEAFF. DNA for the CDR3: TGCAAGAAAAGCGGCGGGCGGACTGAAGCTTTCTTT.

The chain links TRBV24-1 to TRBJ2-3; TRBD2 aligns across 14 bases. Germline CDR1 is KGHDR and CDR2 is SFDVKD. Losses at the gene ends were 5 bases for V and 8 bases for J; bases not matched to a gene: 8. There are 16 residues in the CDR3. The DNA of the CDR3 is TGTGCCACCAGTGCCAGGACTAGCGGGGGGCTGGGTACGCAGTATTTT. Translating it yields CATSARTSGGLGTQYF.

This clonotype was counted ten times or more. The chain recombines TRBV12-3 or TRBV12-4 with TRBJ2-1; D is unresolved. The CDR3 sequence is 17 residues long. Trimming removed 2 bases from V and 5 bases from J, with 19 bases in between. CDR3 protein: CASSLIPGVHANNEQFF. In DNA, the CDR3 is TGTGCCAGCAGTTTAATACCCGGTGTACACGCGAACAATGAGCAGTTCTTC.

The chain combines TRBV5-5 with TRBJ2-7, with unresolved D. There are 13 residues in the CDR3. Trimming pared 1 base from V and 0 bases from J, leaving 5 bases between. Germline CDR1 and CDR2: SGHKS and YYEKEE (reference sequence). CDR3 DNA: TGTGCCAGCAGCTTGCGTAACTCCTACGAGCAGTACTTC. Translation: CASSLRNSYEQYF. Combining the CDR3 with reference TRBV5-5 and TRBJ2-7 gives the whole variable domain DAGVTQSPTHLIKTRGQQVTLRCSPISGHKSVSWYQQVLGQGPQFIFQYYEKEERGRGNFPDRFSARQFPNYSSELNVNALLLGDSALYLCASSLRNSYEQYFGPGTRLTVT.

This clonotype was counted between two and nine times. This chain connects TRBV29-1 to TRBJ2-1; 9 nucleotides agree with TRBD2. V lost 8 bases, J lost 2 bases, and 1 base stayed unmatched. CDR3 length: 12 amino acids. Germline V CDR1 and CDR2: SQVTM, ANQGSEA. CDR3 bases: TGCAGCCTAGCGGGACCCTACAATGAGCAGTTCTTC. This translates into CSLAGPYNEQFF.

The rearrangement joins TRBV5-1 to TRBJ1-2; 10 bases are shared with TRBD1. The CDR3 covers 14 residues. The germline gives CDR1 SGHRS, CDR2 YFSETQ. The V gene end was trimmed by 4 bases and the J gene end by 5 bases; junction bases not matched to a gene: 5. CDR3 sequence: CASSHGQGGYGYTF. CDR3 nucleotides: TGCGCCAGCAGCCACGGACAGGGGGGATATGGCTACACCTTC.

This clonotype was observed a few times. CDR3 DNA sequence: TGCGCCAGCAGCCGGGTTCAGCGGCTGGATACGCAGTATTTT. Translating it yields CASSRVQRLDTQYF. This chain links TRBV4-1 with TRBJ2-3; a possible D gene is TRBD2 (5 bases). Trimming removed 4 bases at V and 6 bases at J, with 14 bases between. Germline V gene data show CDR1 as MGHRA and CDR2 as YSYEKL. This CDR3 spans 14 amino acids.

This clonotype showed up just a few times. The CDR3 here is CSVGNRLNTEAFF. CDR3 in DNA: TGCAGCGTTGGGAACAGATTGAACACTGAAGCTTTCTTT. The rearrangement links TRBV29-1 to TRBJ1-1, with D unresolved. Trimming removed 4 bases at V and 0 bases at J, with 9 bases between. Looked up from germline, CDR1 is SQVTM and CDR2 is ANQGSEA. There are 13 residues in the CDR3. Combining the CDR3 with reference TRBV29-1 and TRBJ1-1 gives the whole variable domain SAVISQKPSRDICQRGTSLTIQCQVDSQVTMMFWYRQQPGQSLTLIATANQGSEATYESGFVIDKFPISRPNLTFSTLTVSNMSPEDSSIYLCSVGNRLNTEAFFGQGTRLTVV.

CDR3: CATARVETVYEQYF. Here the CDR3 DNA reads TGTGCCACGGCCCGCGTGGAGACAGTCTACGAGCAGTACTTC. The chain uses TRBV15 and TRBJ2-7, with TRBD1 as a possible D gene (5 bases). The CDR3 runs to 14 residues. Germline V gives CDR1 LNHNV, CDR2 YYDKDF (reference sequence). V was cut by 9 bases and J by 3 bases, with 18 bases left in between.

The J gene is TRBJ2-2, the V gene TRBV5-1, with D tentatively TRBD1 (7 bases). V lost 5 bases, J lost 7 bases, and 15 bases lay in between. Germline CDR1 reads SGHRS; CDR2 reads YFSETQ. This CDR3 comprises 14 residues. The CDR3 bases are TGCGCCAGCAGGCGGGACAGTAGCTTCGGGGAGCTGTTTTTT. Translated, it gives CASRRDSSFGELFF.

This clonotype was observed a few times. The rearrangement links TRBV4-2 to TRBJ1-4; D is uncertain. The CDR3 has 13 residues. V lost 1 base and J 8 bases, leaving 8 bases between the germline ends. Germline CDR1 is LGHNA and CDR2 is YNFKEQ. The CDR3 here is CASSQGREEKLFF. The CDR3 DNA is TGTGCCAGCAGCCAAGGCCGCGAGGAAAAACTGTTTTTT.